The rows below give T cell receptor beta chains drawn from one sample of a study of cytomegalovirus exposure and HLA in healthy donors. The table came from immunoSEQ multiplex PCR; TCRdb's copy has only in-frame clones and leaves some out. The sample gives around 120,000 clones, 75% to 85% of which show up once; less than 3% is in the top ten. The sample was PBMCs. Receptors originate from a man under 40 in good health and CMV-seronegative. Both conserved end residues are part of each CDR3. A D gene is named only where the DNA matches it firmly. Clone size is not always given. Where it is, it says once, few, many or a class for expanded clones.

>TRBV5-1|TRBJ2-7|once|TRBD1
TGCGCCAGCAGCTTGGGGACAGGCTACGAGCAGTACTTC
CASSLGTGYEQYF
>TRBV19|TRBJ2-7|.|.
TGTGCCAGTAGTATAGCCGGGGACTCCTACGAGCAGTACTTC
CASSIAGDSYEQYF
>TRBV18|TRBJ2-1|.|.
TGTGCCAGCTCATCCTTAGTGAGGGAGCAGTTCTTC
CASSSLVREQFF
>TRBV7-9|TRBJ2-7|.|TRBD1
TGTGCCAGCAGCTTGCCGGGACAGGGCTACGAGCAGTACTTC
CASSLPGQGYEQYF
>TRBV6-1|TRBJ1-4|once|TRBD1
TGTGCCAGCAGTGAGGACAGGGGTGATGAAAAACTGTTTTTT
CASSEDRGDEKLFF
>TRBV11-3|TRBJ2-7|.|TRBD2
TGTGCCAGCGGGAAGCGGGAGGGAGCCTACGAGCAGTACTTC
CASGKREGAYEQYF
>TRBV5-6|TRBJ1-1|few|TRBD1
TGTGCCAGCAGCCCACTCTCAGGGGGAATTTACAACACTGAAGCTTTCTTT
CASSPLSGGIYNTEAFF
>TRBV7-6|TRBJ2-3|.|.
TGTGCCAGCAGCTTAGTCTTGGGTGGGAGTCGGTCCCCCGCAGATACGCAGTATTTT
CASSLVLGGSRSPADTQYF
>TRBV7-9|TRBJ1-4|.|TRBD1
TGTGCCAGCAGCTATGGACAGGGGGACGATGAAAAACTGTTTTTT
CASSYGQGDDEKLFF
>TRBV19|TRBJ2-7|.|.
TGTGCCAGTAGTATAGCAGGGGAGCGAGGGGGGGAAAATACCTACGAGCAGTACTTC
CASSIAGERGGENTYEQYF
>TRBV7-7|TRBJ2-3|.|.
TGTGCCAGCAGCCCAGGGGTGGGGACAGATACGCAGTATTTT
CASSPGVGTDTQYF
>TRBV5-1|TRBJ1-3|few|.
TGCGCCAGCAGCTTGGTTCCGGGGGTCTCTGGAAACACCATATATTTT
CASSLVPGVSGNTIYF
>TRBV27|TRBJ2-7|.|.
TGTGCCAGCAGTTCGACAGGTTACGAGCAGTACTTC
CASSSTGYEQYF
>TRBV11-3|TRBJ2-7|few|TRBD1
TGTGCCAGCAGCTTAGGCGGGACAGGGGGCTCGGACGAGCAGTACTTC
CASSLGGTGGSDEQYF
>TRBV11-2|TRBJ2-7|.|TRBD1
TGTGCCAGCAGCCATGTCCGGGACAGGGGACGCCACGAGCAGTACTTC
CASSHVRDRGRHEQYF
>TRBV7-8|TRBJ1-5|.|.
TGTGCCAGCAGCTTACTCAGTCAGCCCCAGCATTTT
CASSLLSQPQHF
>TRBV7-8|TRBJ1-1|few|.
TGTGCCATCGGAACACAGGGTAACACTGAAGCTTTCTTT
CAIGTQGNTEAFF
>TRBV28|TRBJ2-3|.|TRBD1
TGTGCCAGCAGATCCTCGGACAGGGTTAGGACAGATACGCAGTATTTT
CASRSSDRVRTDTQYF
>TRBV5-4|TRBJ2-3|.|TRBD2
TGTGCCAGCAGCCCTGGGACTAGCGGGAGGTATTGGGGAACAGATACGCAGTATTTT
CASSPGTSGRYWGTDTQYF
>TRBV29-1|TRBJ2-7|.|TRBD2
TGCAGCGTACGATGGAGCGGGAGTTCCCACGAGCAGTACTTC
CSVRWSGSSHEQYF
>TRBV7-9|TRBJ2-7|.|TRBD2
TGTGCCAGCAGCTCATTCAGACTAGCGGGAGGTGGCTCCTACGAGCAGTACTTC
CASSSFRLAGGGSYEQYF
>TRBV9|TRBJ1-1|.|.
TGTGCCAGCAGCGTAGTCACTTCTGCCGGGTACACTGAAGCTTTCTTT
CASSVVTSAGYTEAFF
>TRBV7-9|TRBJ1-4|.|TRBD1
TGTGCCAGCAGCATACGGACAGGGGACGAAAAACTGTTTTTT
CASSIRTGDEKLFF
>TRBV18|TRBJ2-7|.|TRBD2
TGTGCCAGCTCACCGGGACTAGCGGAATCCAACTACGAGCAGTACTTC
CASSPGLAESNYEQYF
>TRBV9|TRBJ1-2|.|.
TGTGCCAGCAGCGAGCCTGACAGATCTGACTTTCGCGGCTACACCTTC
CASSEPDRSDFRGYTF
>TRBV30|TRBJ2-7|once|.
TGTGCCGGCTGGGGGGGCCCTCTCTACGAGCAGTACTTC
CAGWGGPLYEQYF
>TRBV7-2|TRBJ2-7|.|TRBD2
TGTGCCAGCAGCGCAACTAGCGGGAGTCCCTCCTACGAGCAGTACTTC
CASSATSGSPSYEQYF
>TRBV7-3|TRBJ2-5|.|.
TGTGCCAGCAGCTCCTCCGGGAGACCACAAGAGACCCAGTACTTC
CASSSSGRPQETQYF
>TRBV28|TRBJ1-5|.|.
TGTGCCAGCAGTTTCGTCAGGCTCAGCAATCAGCCCCAGCATTTT
CASSFVRLSNQPQHF
>TRBV27|TRBJ1-1|.|.
TGTGCCAGCAGTGCAGCAGGGATGAACACTGAAGCTTTCTTT
CASSAAGMNTEAFF
>TRBV12-5|TRBJ1-2|.|.
TGTGCTAGTGCTTTCCGGGGGTTCTATGGCTACCCCTTC
CASAFRGFYGYPF
>TRBV27|TRBJ2-7|.|TRBD2
TGTGCCAGCAGTCCGACTAGCGGGAACTTCTACGAGCAGTACTTC
CASSPTSGNFYEQYF
>TRBV28|TRBJ1-5|.|.
TGTGCCAGCAGTTTCCTTCCGCCAGAAAGCAATCAGCCCCAGCATTTT
CASSFLPPESNQPQHF
>TRBV5-6|TRBJ1-5|.|TRBD1
TGTGCCAGCAGCTCGACAGGGGGAGAGCCCCAGCATTTT
CASSSTGGEPQHF
>TRBV27|TRBJ1-5|.|.
TGTGCCAGCAGCCGTTGGGGCGAAAGGAGGGGTCAGCCCCAGCATTTT
CASSRWGERRGQPQHF
>TRBV7-9|TRBJ2-7|.|TRBD2
TGTGCCAGCCAGCCGACTAGCGGGAGATACGAGCAGTACTTC
CASQPTSGRYEQYF
>TRBV7-9|TRBJ2-6|.|TRBD1
TGTACCAGCAGCCACTTCGGGACAGACGCTGGGGCCAACGTCCTGACTTTC
CTSSHFGTDAGANVLTF
>TRBV27|TRBJ2-2|.|.
TGTGCCAGCAGTACCGACTTATACTCGAACACCGGGGAGCTGTTTTTT
CASSTDLYSNTGELFF
>TRBV25-1|TRBJ2-2|.|.
TGTGCCAGCAGTTTTTTCGGGGGGCTGTTTTTT
CASSFFGGLFF
>TRBV14|TRBJ1-1|.|TRBD1
TGTGCCAGCAGCCTTCAGGTGGGGAGGACAGGGTCGTCTGAAGCTTTCTTT
CASSLQVGRTGSSEAFF
>TRBV28|TRBJ2-3|once|TRBD1
TGTGCCAGCAGCCAACCGGGACAGGGGACAGATACGCAGTATTTT
CASSQPGQGTDTQYF
>TRBV29-1|TRBJ2-3|.|.
TGCAGCGTCGCAGGTCGGTCCCCAGATACGCAGTATTTT
CSVAGRSPDTQYF
>TRBV5-5|TRBJ1-1|few|.
TGTGCCAGCAGCTTACAAGGACAGTACACTGAAGCTTTCTTT
CASSLQGQYTEAFF
>TRBV12-5|TRBJ2-2|.|.
TGTGCTAGTGCCCTAGGGGCCACCGGGGAGCTGTTTTTT
CASALGATGELFF
>TRBV5-5|TRBJ2-7|few|.
TGTGCCAGCCGGACGGGGAGTGGCGAGCAGTACTTC
CASRTGSGEQYF
>TRBV19|TRBJ2-7|few|TRBD2
TGTGCCAGTAGTATAGGGGCTAGCGGGTACGAGCAGTACTTC
CASSIGASGYEQYF
>TRBV27|TRBJ2-7|.|.
TGTGCCAGCAGTCCGAAGGAACAGGTCTACGAGCAGTACTTC
CASSPKEQVYEQYF
>TRBV4-1|TRBJ1-1|few|TRBD1
TGCGCCAGCAGCCAAGTTCCAGGGGGCACTGAAGCTTTCTTT
CASSQVPGGTEAFF
>TRBV19|TRBJ2-6|.|TRBD1
TGTGCCAGTAGTCAAGGGACAGGGGTGGGTGGGGCCAACGTCCTGACTTTC
CASSQGTGVGGANVLTF
>TRBV27|TRBJ2-1|.|TRBD1
TGTGCCAGCAGTTGGCAGGGGGCGTTGTATGAGCAGTTCTTC
CASSWQGALYEQFF
>TRBV27|TRBJ2-2|.|TRBD2
TGTGCCAGCAGCAGGCTTGCGGGAGAGACCGGGGAGCTGTTTTTT
CASSRLAGETGELFF
>TRBV19|TRBJ2-7|once|.
TGTGCCAGTAGTATAGTTGCGGGGACCGAGCAGTACTTC
CASSIVAGTEQYF
>TRBV6-1|TRBJ2-1|.|.
TGTGCCAGCAGCGGGGTCTCCTACAATGAGCAGTTCTTC
CASSGVSYNEQFF
>TRBV11-2|TRBJ2-7|.|TRBD2
TGTGCCAGCAGCTCCGATCCGGGACTAGCGGGAGAGCAGTACTTC
CASSSDPGLAGEQYF
>TRBV19|TRBJ2-1|once|TRBD2
TGTGCCAGTAGTCCACGGACTAGCGGGGGCTCCTACAATGAGCAGTTCTTC
CASSPRTSGGSYNEQFF
>TRBV7-9|TRBJ2-7|once|TRBD2
TGTGCCAGCAGCCTAGAAGCGGGAGGGTTCGACGAGCAGTACTTC
CASSLEAGGFDEQYF
>TRBV4-1|TRBJ2-1|few|.
TGCGCCAGCAGCCAAGTGTTAGCAAGTGGGCAGTTCTTC
CASSQVLASGQFF
>TRBV5-4|TRBJ1-2|.|TRBD1
TGTGCCAGCAGCCCGGACAGGGGGCGCGGCTATGGCTACACCTTC
CASSPDRGRGYGYTF